One T cell receptor (beta chain) is described in this entry. The antigen remains unidentified. Patients were excluded because of uncontrolled infection, other autoimmune disease, pregnancy or lactation. Fresh peripheral blood, 7.5 to 10 ml of it, supplied the PBMCs. The sample originates from a study of T cells in Graves' hyperthyroidism and ophthalmopathy. What was amplified from RNA transcripts were TCR beta CDR3 regions. The HTBI set primed first-round TCR CDR3 RT-PCR. MiXCR was run by TCRdb on the multiplex PCR reads, yielding one entry per CDR3 protein. The sample carries around 600,000 distinct CDR3 sequences, approximately 14% recorded once. Study-level results: Ophthalmopathy was predicted by the model a median of roughly 6.6 months ahead of onset.

The receptor was isolated from a woman aged 50 to 60 with Graves' ophthalmopathy. The specimen sequenced was blood.

The CDR3 coding sequence is TGTGCCAGCGGGGAGGTGTCTAGCGGGAGTTCCTACAATGAGCAGTTCTTC. Amino acid sequence: CASGEVSSGSSYNEQFF. This chain connects TRBV13 to TRBJ2-1, with 10 bases that match TRBD2. Trimming at V came to 8 bases and at J to 1 base, leaving 11 bases not matched to a gene. This CDR3 spans 17 amino acids. Germline CDR1 is PRHDT and CDR2 is FYEKMQ (reference sequence).